This TCR beta chain was sequenced during a study of graft-versus-host responses after intestinal transplantation. Study-wide background: Grafts were multivisceral, liver-intestinal, or isolated intestinal.

Generated by immunoSEQ multiplex PCR, the TCRdb table keeps only in-frame clones and is missing some. Found here are tens of thousands of clones, more than 80% of them singletons; the top ten hold around 2.5%. V was cut by 6 bases and J by 6 bases, with 17 bases left in between. Germline CDR1 is MNHEY and CDR2 is SMNVEV (reference sequence). This CDR3 contains 14 residues. With respect to this clone: Its antigen is still unknown.

Points from the study as a whole: Recipient marrow showed GvH clones, some seen first in ileum or blood.

This rearrangement joins TRBV27 to TRBJ1-1, with D tentatively TRBD1 (6 bases). The sequencing here drew on unstimulated CD8+ T cells sorted from spleen or lymph node cells, taken before intestinal transplant. The clonotype comes from a human donor who received an intestinal transplant. CDR3 sequence (DNA): TGTGCCAGCAGCGCAACGTCGGGGGGCCCTGAAGCTTTCTTT. Translating it yields CASSATSGGPEAFF.